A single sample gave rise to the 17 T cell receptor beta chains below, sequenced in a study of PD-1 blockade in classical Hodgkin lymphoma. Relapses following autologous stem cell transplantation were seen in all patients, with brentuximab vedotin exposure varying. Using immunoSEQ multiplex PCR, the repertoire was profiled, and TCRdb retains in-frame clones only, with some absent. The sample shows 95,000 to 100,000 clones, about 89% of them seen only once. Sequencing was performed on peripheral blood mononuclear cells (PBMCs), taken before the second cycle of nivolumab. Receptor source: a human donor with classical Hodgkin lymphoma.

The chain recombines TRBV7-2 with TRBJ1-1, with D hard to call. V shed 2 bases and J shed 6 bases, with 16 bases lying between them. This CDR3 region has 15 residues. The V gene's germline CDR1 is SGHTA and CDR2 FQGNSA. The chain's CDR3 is CASSLISEAGSEAFF. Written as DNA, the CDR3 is TGTGCCAGCAGCTTAATTTCGGAGGCAGGCTCTGAAGCTTTCTTT.

CDR3 nucleotide sequence: TGTGCCAGCAGCTTGTGGAGGGGGGCAGATACGCAGTATTTT. It yields the protein CASSLWRGADTQYF. This sequence joins TRBV5-6 and TRBJ2-3; D may be TRBD1 or TRBD2 (6 bases each). Trimming stripped 1 base from V and 4 bases from J, with 10 bases between. In germline, CDR1 is SGHDT, CDR2 YYEEEE. This CDR3 has 14 residues.

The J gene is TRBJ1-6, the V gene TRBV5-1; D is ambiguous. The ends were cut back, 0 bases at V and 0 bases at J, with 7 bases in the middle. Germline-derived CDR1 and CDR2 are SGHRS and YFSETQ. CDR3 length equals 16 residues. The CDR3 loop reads CASSLAESSYNSPLHF. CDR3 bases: TGCGCCAGCAGCTTGGCGGAATCCTCCTATAATTCACCCCTCCACTTT.

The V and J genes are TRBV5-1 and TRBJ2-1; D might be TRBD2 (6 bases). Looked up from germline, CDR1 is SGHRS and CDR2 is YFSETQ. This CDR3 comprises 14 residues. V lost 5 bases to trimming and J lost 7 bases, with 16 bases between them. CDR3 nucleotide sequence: TGCGCCAGCAGGCTTGTGGGGGGTAGGAATGAGCAGTTCTTC. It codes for CASRLVGGRNEQFF.

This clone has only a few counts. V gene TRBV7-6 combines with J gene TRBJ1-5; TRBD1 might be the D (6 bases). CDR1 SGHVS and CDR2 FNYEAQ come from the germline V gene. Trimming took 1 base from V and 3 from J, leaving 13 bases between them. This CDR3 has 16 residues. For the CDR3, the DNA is TGTGCCAGCAGCTTAGAGGCAGGGGCGAACAATCAGCCCCAGCATTTT. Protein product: CASSLEAGANNQPQHF. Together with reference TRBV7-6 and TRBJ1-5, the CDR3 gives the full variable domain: GAGVSQSPRYKVTKRGQDVALRCDPISGHVSLYWYRQALGQGPEFLTYFNYEAQQDKSGLPNDRFSAERPEGSISTLTIQRTEQRDSAMYRCASSLEAGANNQPQHFGDGTRLSIL.

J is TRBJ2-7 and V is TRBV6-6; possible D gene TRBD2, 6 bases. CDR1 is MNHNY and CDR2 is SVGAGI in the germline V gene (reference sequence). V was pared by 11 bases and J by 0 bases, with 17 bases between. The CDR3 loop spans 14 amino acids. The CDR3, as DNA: TGTGCCTCGGCCGGCGGGGCCCGCTCCTACGAGCAGTACTTC. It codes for CASAGGARSYEQYF.

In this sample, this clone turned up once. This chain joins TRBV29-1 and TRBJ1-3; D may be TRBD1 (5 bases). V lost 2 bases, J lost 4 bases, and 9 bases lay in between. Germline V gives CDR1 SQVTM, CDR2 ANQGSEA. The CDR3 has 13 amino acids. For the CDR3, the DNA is TGCAGCGTTGAACTGGGACCCGGAAACACCATATATTTT. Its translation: CSVELGPGNTIYF.

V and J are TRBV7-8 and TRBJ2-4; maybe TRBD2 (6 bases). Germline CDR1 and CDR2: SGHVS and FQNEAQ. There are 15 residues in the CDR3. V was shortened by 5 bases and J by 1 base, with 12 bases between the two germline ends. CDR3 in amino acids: CASSPIRGAKNIQYF. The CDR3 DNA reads TGTGCCAGCAGCCCAATCCGGGGGGCCAAAAACATTCAGTACTTC.

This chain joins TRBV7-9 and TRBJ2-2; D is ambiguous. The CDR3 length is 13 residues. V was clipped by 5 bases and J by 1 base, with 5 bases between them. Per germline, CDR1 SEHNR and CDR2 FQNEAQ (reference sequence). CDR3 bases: TGTGCCAGCAGCCCTAAGAACACCGGGGAGCTGTTTTTT. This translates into CASSPKNTGELFF.

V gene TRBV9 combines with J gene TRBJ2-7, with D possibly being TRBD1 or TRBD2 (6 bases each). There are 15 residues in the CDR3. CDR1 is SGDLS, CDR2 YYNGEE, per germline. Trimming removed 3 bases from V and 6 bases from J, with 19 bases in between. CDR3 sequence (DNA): TGTGCCAGCAGCGACAACTGGGGCGGAGGGGGCGAGCAGTACTTC. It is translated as CASSDNWGGGGEQYF.

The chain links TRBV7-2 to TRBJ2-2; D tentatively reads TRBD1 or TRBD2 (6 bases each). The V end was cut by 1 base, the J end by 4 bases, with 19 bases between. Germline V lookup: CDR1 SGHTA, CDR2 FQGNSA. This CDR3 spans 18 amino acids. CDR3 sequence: CASSLVRLGGRPTGELFF. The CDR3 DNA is TGTGCCAGCAGCTTAGTTCGGTTGGGGGGCAGACCCACCGGGGAGCTGTTTTTT.

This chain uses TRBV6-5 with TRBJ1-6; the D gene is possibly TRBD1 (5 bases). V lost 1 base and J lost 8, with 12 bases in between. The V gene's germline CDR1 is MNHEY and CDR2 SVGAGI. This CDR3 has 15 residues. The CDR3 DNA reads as TGTGCCAGCAGTTACTTTGGGGGGATGGATTCACCCCTCCACTTT. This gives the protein CASSYFGGMDSPLHF.

CDR3 coding DNA: TGTGCCAGCAGCTTGGGACACAACCACTACGAGCAGTACTTC. This encodes CASSLGHNHYEQYF. The V and J genes are TRBV5-4 and TRBJ2-7; no definite D call. The CDR3 contains 14 residues. Trimming took 0 bases from V and 3 from J, leaving 10 bases between them. Germline lookup yields CDR1 SGHNT and CDR2 YYREEE (reference sequence). Full variable domain (rest looked up from reference TRBV5-4 and TRBJ2-7): ETGVTQSPTHLIKTRGQQVTLRCSSQSGHNTVSWYQQALGQGPQFIFQYYREEENGRGNFPPRFSGLQFPNYSSELNVNALELDDSALYLCASSLGHNHYEQYFGPGTRLTVT.

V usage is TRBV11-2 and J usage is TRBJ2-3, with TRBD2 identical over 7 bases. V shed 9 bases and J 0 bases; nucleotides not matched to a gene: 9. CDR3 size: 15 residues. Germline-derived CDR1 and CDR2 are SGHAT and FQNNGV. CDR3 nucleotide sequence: TGTGCCAGTGGGGGGGGGACCGCTAGCACAGATACGCAGTATTTT. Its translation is CASGGGTASTDTQYF.

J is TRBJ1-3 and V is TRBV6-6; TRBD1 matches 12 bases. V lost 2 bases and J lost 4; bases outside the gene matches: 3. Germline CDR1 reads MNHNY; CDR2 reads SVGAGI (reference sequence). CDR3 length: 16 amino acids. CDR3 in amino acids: CASSYPGQGAGNTIYF. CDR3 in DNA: TGTGCCAGCAGTTACCCGGGACAGGGGGCAGGAAACACCATATATTTT.

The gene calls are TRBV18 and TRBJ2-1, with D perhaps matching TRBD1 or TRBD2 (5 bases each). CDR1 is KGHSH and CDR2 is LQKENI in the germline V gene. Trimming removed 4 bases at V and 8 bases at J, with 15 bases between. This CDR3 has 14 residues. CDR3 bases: TGTGCCAGCTCACTCGAACCAACGGGGCATGAGCAGTTCTTC. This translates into CASSLEPTGHEQFF.

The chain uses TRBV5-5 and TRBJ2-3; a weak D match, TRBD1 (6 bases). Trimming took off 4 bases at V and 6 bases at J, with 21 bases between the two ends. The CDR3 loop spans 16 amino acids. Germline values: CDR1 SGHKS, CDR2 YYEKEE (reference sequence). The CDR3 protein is CASSQDGTTRPDTQYF. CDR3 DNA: TGTGCCAGCAGCCAAGATGGGACAACTCGGCCCGATACGCAGTATTTT. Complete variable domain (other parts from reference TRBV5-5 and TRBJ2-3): DAGVTQSPTHLIKTRGQQVTLRCSPISGHKSVSWYQQVLGQGPQFIFQYYEKEERGRGNFPDRFSARQFPNYSSELNVNALLLGDSALYLCASSQDGTTRPDTQYFGPGTRLTVL.